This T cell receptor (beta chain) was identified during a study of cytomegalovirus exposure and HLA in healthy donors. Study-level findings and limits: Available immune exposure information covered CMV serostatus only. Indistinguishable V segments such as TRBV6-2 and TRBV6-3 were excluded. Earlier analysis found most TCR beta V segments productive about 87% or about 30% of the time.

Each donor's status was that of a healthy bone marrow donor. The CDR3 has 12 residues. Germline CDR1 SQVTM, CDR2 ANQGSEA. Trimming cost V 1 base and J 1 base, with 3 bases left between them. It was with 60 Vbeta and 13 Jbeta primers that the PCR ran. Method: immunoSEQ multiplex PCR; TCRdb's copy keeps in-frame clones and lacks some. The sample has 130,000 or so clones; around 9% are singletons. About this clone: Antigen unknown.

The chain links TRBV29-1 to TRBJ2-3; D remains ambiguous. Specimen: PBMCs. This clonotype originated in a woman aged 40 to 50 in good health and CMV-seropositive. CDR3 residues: CSVEAGTDTQYF. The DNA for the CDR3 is TGCAGCGTTGAAGCCGGCACAGATACGCAGTATTTT.